The 30 T cell receptor beta chains reported below all come from one sample, sequenced in a study of technical replicates of blood from a few donors (TCRdb year 2017). To prepare the library, the immunoSEQ multiplex PCR assay was applied. Imported from immuneACCESS, the table was reduced by TCRdb to in-frame sequences with V and J called. These copies leave out some clones; in studies compared against another copy, an unresolved V gene accounts for under half, and the cause of the remainder is not known. The sample yields fewer than 80,000 clones; around 92% were counted once. The ten biggest clones cover around 5.1% of the sample. Sequenced material: PBMCs. All receptors come from a human donor in good health. Some clones in this sample may be carry-over from other donors' samples.

This sequence joins TRBV4-3 and TRBJ2-3, with a possible D match to TRBD2 (6 bases). V was trimmed by 0 bases and J by 2 bases, leaving 18 bases between them. Looked up from germline, CDR1 is LGHNA and CDR2 is YSLEER. The CDR3 is made up of 18 amino acids. The CDR3 loop reads CASSQEFSGGSNTDTQYF. CDR3 nucleotide sequence: TGCGCCAGCAGCCAAGAATTTTCCGGGGGTTCGAACACAGATACGCAGTATTTT.

The chain links TRBV11-2 to TRBJ2-1; tentatively, D is TRBD2 (6 bases). Germline values: CDR1 SGHAT, CDR2 FQNNGV. V was pared by 2 bases and J by 4 bases, with 15 bases between. This CDR3 contains 16 residues. Written as DNA, the CDR3 is TGTGCCAGCAGCTTATGGGGGGAGTCCCTATACAATGAGCAGTTCTTC. This gives the protein CASSLWGESLYNEQFF. The full variable domain, with the rest looked up from reference TRBV11-2 and TRBJ2-1, is EAGVAQSPRYKIIEKRQSVAFWCNPISGHATLYWYQQILGQGPKLLIQFQNNGVVDDSQLPKDRFSAERLKGVDSTLKIQPAKLEDSAVYLCASSLWGESLYNEQFFGPGTRLTVL.

This chain uses TRBV2 with TRBJ2-5, with 14 nucleotides matching TRBD2. The CDR3 sequence is 16 residues long. V lost 6 bases and J lost 5; bases outside the gene matches: 8. Per germline, CDR1 SNHLY and CDR2 FYNNEI. The CDR3 loop reads CASRGGLAGVSETQYF. For the CDR3, the DNA is TGTGCCAGCAGGGGGGGACTAGCGGGGGTGTCCGAGACCCAGTACTTC.

This clone was found once. The chain uses TRBV6-1 and TRBJ1-3; TRBD1 might be the D (5 bases). Germline assignment: CDR1 MNHNS and CDR2 SASEGT. This CDR3 has 14 residues. The germline V and J ends were trimmed by 4 bases and 8 bases, with 15 bases remaining between them. The CDR3 coding sequence is TGTGCCAGCAGTGGGGTGGGACCGGGGGACACCATATATTTT. Its translation: CASSGVGPGDTIYF.

The chain carries TRBV11-2 and TRBJ2-1, with 7 bases matching TRBD2. The CDR3 is 17 residues long. Per the germline V gene, CDR1 is SGHAT and CDR2 is FQNNGV. J gave up 7 bases and V 2 bases, and 14 bases lay outside the gene matches. CDR3 bases: TGTGCCAGCAGCTTATTAGGCGGGAGTAAGCCGGGGAATGAGCAGTTCTTC. This translates into CASSLLGGSKPGNEQFF.

This chain connects TRBV9 to TRBJ2-7; a weak D match, TRBD1 (6 bases). CDR3 length: 13 residues. CDR1 and CDR2 (germline): SGDLS, YYNGEE. Deletions cut 0 bases from V and 7 bases from J, with 11 bases between. CDR3 in DNA: TGTGCCAGCAGCGTAGAAACGAGGGGGGAGCAGTACTTC. This codes for CASSVETRGEQYF.

The chain is built from TRBV7-9 and TRBJ2-2; TRBD1 aligns across 8 bases. Germline V gene lookup returns CDR1 SEHNR and CDR2 FQNEAQ (reference sequence). The V gene end was trimmed by 4 bases and the J gene end by 0 bases; junction bases not matched to a gene: 10. The CDR3 length is 18 residues. Here the CDR3 DNA reads TGTGCCAGCAGCTCCTTGAGTTCACAGGGGGCGAACACCGGGGAGCTGTTTTTT. As protein: CASSSLSSQGANTGELFF.

The J gene is TRBJ2-1, the V gene TRBV13, with 11 bases lining up with TRBD2. The CDR3 is 15 residues long. Germline V lookup: CDR1 PRHDT, CDR2 FYEKMQ (reference sequence). V trimming: 5 bases; J trimming: 7 bases; junction bases outside the gene matches: 7. CDR3 residues: CASSPTSGGLNEQFF. CDR3 nucleotide sequence: TGTGCCAGCAGCCCTACTAGCGGGGGATTGAATGAGCAGTTCTTC.

The rearrangement links TRBV7-3 to TRBJ1-1, with D unresolved. V was cut by 4 bases and J by 8 bases, with 11 bases left in between. This CDR3 has 12 amino acids. Germline CDR1 is SGHTA and CDR2 is FQGTGA. CDR3 sequence: CASSSTWREAFF. Here the CDR3 DNA reads TGTGCCAGCAGCTCTACTTGGAGGGAAGCTTTCTTT.

The V call is TRBV4-2, the J call TRBJ2-7; D possibly corresponds to TRBD1 (5 bases). Germline loops: CDR1 LGHNA, CDR2 YNFKEQ. The V end was cut by 0 bases, the J end by 2 bases, with 11 bases between. The CDR3 loop spans 15 amino acids. The CDR3 loop reads CASSQDIDRTYEQYF. The CDR3 DNA is TGTGCCAGCAGCCAAGATATCGACAGAACCTACGAGCAGTACTTC.

The table lists this clone with many counts. The chain employs TRBV4-2 and TRBJ2-3, with 11 bases matching TRBD2. The CDR3 runs 16 residues. Germline CDR1 is LGHNA and CDR2 is YNFKEQ. With V trimmed by 3 bases and J by 3 bases, 5 bases remained unmatched. The CDR3 nucleotides read TGTGCCAGCAGCCAGGAAGTAGCGGGAGGGACAGATACGCAGTATTTT. The encoded protein is CASSQEVAGGTDTQYF.

CDR3 DNA sequence: TGTGCCAGCAGCACCCCCGGGAGGAGCGCTCACAATGAGCAGTTCTTC. Encoded protein: CASSTPGRSAHNEQFF. This sequence joins TRBV21-1 and TRBJ2-1; the table's D call, TRBD2, was not checked against the DNA. TRBV21-1 is recorded as a pseudogene. This CDR3 is built from 16 residues.

This clone was recorded only once. The gene calls are TRBV5-1 and TRBJ1-2; 9 bases agree with TRBD1. CDR3 length: 14 residues. Germline V gene data show CDR1 as SGHRS and CDR2 as YFSETQ. Germline trimming cut 2 bases from V and 2 bases from J; bases unmatched to any gene: 1. CDR3 coding DNA: TGCGCCAGCAGCTTTACAGGGGGCAACTATGGCTACACCTTC. It translates to CASSFTGGNYGYTF.

CDR3 DNA sequence: TGTGCCAGCAGTTCGCAAATCGGGGATGGCCCAGATACGCAGTATTTT. Translation gives CASSSQIGDGPDTQYF. This rearrangement joins TRBV6-5 to TRBJ2-3; D may be TRBD2 (5 bases). The ends were cut back, 4 bases at V and 4 bases at J, with 18 bases in the middle. The V gene's germline CDR1 is MNHEY and CDR2 SVGAGI. This CDR3 comprises 16 residues.

The chain carries TRBV2 and TRBJ1-4, with TRBD1 matching over 9 bases. Germline V gives CDR1 SNHLY, CDR2 FYNNEI. V was pared by 4 bases and J by 5 bases, with 8 bases of the junction left unmatched. This CDR3 region has 16 residues. CDR3 amino acids: CASSGDRARGNEKLFF. In DNA, the CDR3 is TGTGCCAGCAGTGGGGACAGGGCGAGGGGAAATGAAAAACTGTTTTTT.

This rearrangement joins TRBV13 to TRBJ1-2; the match to TRBD1 covers 9 bases. Germline CDR1 is PRHDT and CDR2 is FYEKMQ (reference sequence). After removal of 6 bases from V and 6 bases from J, the junction contained 11 bases not matched to a gene. The CDR3 runs to 15 residues. In nucleotides, the CDR3 is TGTGCCAGCAGGGAAACCGGGACAGGGATTGATGGCTACACCTTC. Encoded protein: CASRETGTGIDGYTF.

The CDR3 nucleotides read TGTGCCAGCAGTGGTGACAGCGCGGGAGCCCACGAGCAGTACTTC. It translates to CASSGDSAGAHEQYF. The chain recombines TRBV2 with TRBJ2-7; 7 positions match TRBD2. V dropped 4 bases and J dropped 5; count of bases not matched to a gene: 11. The CDR3 is made up of 15 amino acids. Per the germline V gene, CDR1 is SNHLY and CDR2 is FYNNEI.

The CDR3, as DNA: TGTGCCAGCTTAACCACGGGGACCGGGGAGCTGTTTTTT. This sequence encodes CASLTTGTGELFF. V gene TRBV6-5 combines with J gene TRBJ2-2; tentative D call: TRBD2 (5 bases). The V end was cut by 8 bases, the J end by 5 bases, with 12 bases between. Germline lookup yields CDR1 MNHEY and CDR2 SVGAGI. This CDR3 has 13 amino acids.

The chain joins TRBV19 to TRBJ1-6; D unresolved. V lost 5 bases and J lost 2, with 7 bases in between. Germline assignment: CDR1 LNHDA and CDR2 SQIVND (reference sequence). There are 14 residues in the CDR3. The CDR3 here is CASSFQAYNSPLHF. The DNA of the CDR3 is TGTGCCAGTAGTTTCCAGGCCTATAATTCACCCCTCCACTTT.

The rearrangement uses TRBV7-3 and TRBJ2-7, with TRBD2 matching over 9 bases. With V trimmed by 0 bases and J by 3 bases, 9 bases remained unmatched. This CDR3 spans 17 amino acids. Per the germline V gene, CDR1 is SGHTA and CDR2 is FQGTGA. The CDR3 bases are TGTGCCAGCAGCTTAACGAGGCCTAGCGGGACCATCTACGAGCAGTACTTC. Protein product: CASSLTRPSGTIYEQYF.

The gene calls are TRBV5-1 and TRBJ2-1; D might be TRBD2 (5 bases). Trimming took 5 bases from V and 8 from J, leaving 20 bases between them. The CDR3 loop spans 15 amino acids. The germline gives CDR1 SGHRS, CDR2 YFSETQ. CDR3 loop: CASSSSAGRGYEQFF. The DNA of the CDR3 is TGCGCCAGCAGTAGTAGCGCAGGACGAGGTTATGAGCAGTTCTTC.

The CDR3 nucleotides read TGTGCCAGCAGCGTAGGGCCAGCGGGGAGCGAGCAGTTCTTC. It encodes CASSVGPAGSEQFF. The rearrangement uses TRBV9 and TRBJ2-1; TRBD2 matches 7 bases. Germline loops: CDR1 SGDLS, CDR2 YYNGEE. CDR3 length equals 14 residues. V gave up 0 bases and J gave up 10 bases; unmatched junction bases: 7. Filled out from reference TRBV9 and TRBJ2-1, the complete variable domain reads DSGVTQTPKHLITATGQRVTLRCSPRSGDLSVYWYQQSLDQGLQFLIQYYNGEERAKGNILERFSAQQFPDLHSELNLSSLELGDSALYFCASSVGPAGSEQFFGPGTRLTVL.

This sequence joins TRBV2 and TRBJ2-5; TRBD2 is a possible D gene (6 bases). V lost 6 bases to trimming and J lost 2 bases, with 10 bases between them. The CDR3 is made up of 13 amino acids. The germline V gene encodes CDR1 SNHLY and CDR2 FYNNEI. CDR3 nucleotide sequence: TGTGCCAGCAGCCGGGACTCTCAAGAGACCCAGTACTTC. Protein product: CASSRDSQETQYF.

The chain is built from TRBV13 and TRBJ1-2; D might be TRBD1 (6 bases). CDR3 length equals 15 residues. The germline V and J ends were trimmed by 6 bases and 4 bases, with 18 bases remaining between them. CDR1 PRHDT and CDR2 FYEKMQ come from the germline V gene (reference sequence). CDR3 bases: TGTGCCAGCAGACTCCGGGACATTGTTAGCTATGGCTACACCTTC. It is translated as CASRLRDIVSYGYTF.

The rearrangement links TRBV25-1 to TRBJ1-2; D gene unclear. CDR1 is MGHDK, CDR2 SYGVNS, per germline. Trimming cost V 6 bases and J 4 bases, with 15 bases left between them. This CDR3 has 14 amino acids. The CDR3 DNA follows: TGTGCCAGCAGGGAGGCGGGCCGGTTCTATGGCTACACCTTC. It encodes CASREAGRFYGYTF.

CDR3 in DNA: TGTGCCAGCTCACCACCGCCAGGAGGGGAGACCCAGTACTTC. This codes for CASSPPPGGETQYF. The chain joins TRBV18 to TRBJ2-5, with D perhaps TRBD2 (6 bases). The V end was cut by 0 bases, the J end by 5 bases, with 10 bases between. The CDR3 runs 14 residues. Germline V gene data show CDR1 as KGHSH and CDR2 as LQKENI.

The rearrangement uses TRBV4-3 and TRBJ2-7; the match to TRBD2 covers 11 bases. The CDR3 totals 15 residues. Germline V CDR1 and CDR2: LGHNA, YSLEER. V trimming: 2 bases; J trimming: 4 bases; junction bases outside the gene matches: 4. The CDR3 region has the DNA TGCGCCAGCAGCCAAAAACTAGCGGGAGTATACGAGCAGTACTTC. Translating it yields CASSQKLAGVYEQYF.

This chain joins TRBV5-1 and TRBJ2-5; 7 nucleotides align to TRBD2. Germline loops: CDR1 SGHRS, CDR2 YFSETQ. V lost 4 bases, J lost 5 bases, and 8 bases stayed unmatched. The CDR3 spans 14 residues. For the CDR3, the DNA is TGCGCCAGCAGCAAAAGTCCGCGGGGGGAGACCCAGTACTTC. It specifies CASSKSPRGETQYF. Filled out from reference TRBV5-1 and TRBJ2-5, the complete variable domain reads KAGVTQTPRYLIKTRGQQVTLSCSPISGHRSVSWYQQTPGQGLQFLFEYFSETQRNKGNFPGRFSGRQFSNSRSEMNVSTLELGDSALYLCASSKSPRGETQYFGPGTRLLVL.

For the CDR3, the DNA is TGCGCCAGCAGAGGCTTCGACTCCTCCGAGATCCTAGAGCAGTTCTTC. Amino acid sequence: CASRGFDSSEILEQFF. This sequence joins TRBV10-1 and TRBJ2-1; D not resolved. Germline V gene sequence: CDR1 WNHNN, CDR2 SYGVQD (reference sequence). The CDR3 covers 16 residues. Trimming stripped 6 bases from V and 10 bases from J, with 25 bases between.

The chain employs TRBV7-2 and TRBJ2-4; 8 bases align to TRBD2. The length of the CDR3 is 16 residues. J was trimmed by 9 bases and V by 4 bases; bases with no gene match: 14. Germline CDR1 reads SGHTA; CDR2 reads FQGNSA. The CDR3, as DNA: TGTGCCAGCAGCTCCCAGCGGGCGGGGGGTAGGGTCATTCAGTACTTC. Translating it yields CASSSQRAGGRVIQYF.